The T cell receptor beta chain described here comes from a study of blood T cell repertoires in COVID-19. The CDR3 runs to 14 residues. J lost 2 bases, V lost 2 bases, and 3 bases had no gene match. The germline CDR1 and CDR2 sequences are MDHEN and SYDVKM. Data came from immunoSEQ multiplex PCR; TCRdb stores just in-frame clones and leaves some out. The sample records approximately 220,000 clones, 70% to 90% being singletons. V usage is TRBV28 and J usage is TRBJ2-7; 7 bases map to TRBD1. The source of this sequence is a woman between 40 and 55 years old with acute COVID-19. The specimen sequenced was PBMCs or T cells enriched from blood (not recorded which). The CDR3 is CASSLGGQAYEQYF. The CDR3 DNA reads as TGTGCCAGCAGTTTAGGCGGACAGGCCTACGAGCAGTACTTC.